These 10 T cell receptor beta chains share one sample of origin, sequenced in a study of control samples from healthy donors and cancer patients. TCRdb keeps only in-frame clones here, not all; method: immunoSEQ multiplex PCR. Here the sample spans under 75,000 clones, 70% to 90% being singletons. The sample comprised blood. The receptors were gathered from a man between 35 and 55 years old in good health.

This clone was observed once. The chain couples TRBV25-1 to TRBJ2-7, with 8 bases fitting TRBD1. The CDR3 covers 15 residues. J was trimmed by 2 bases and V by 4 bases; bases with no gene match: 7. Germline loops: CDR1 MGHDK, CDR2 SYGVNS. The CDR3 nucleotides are TGTGCCAGCAGTGGAGGGACAGGACTTACCTACGAGCAGTACTTC. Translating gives CASSGGTGLTYEQYF.

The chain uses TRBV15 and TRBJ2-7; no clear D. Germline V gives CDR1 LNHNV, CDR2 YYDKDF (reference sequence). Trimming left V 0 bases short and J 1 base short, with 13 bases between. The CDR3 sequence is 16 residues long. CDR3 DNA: TGTGCCACCAGCAGAGATGAGACGTCACCTTCCTACGAGCAGTACTTC. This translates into CATSRDETSPSYEQYF.

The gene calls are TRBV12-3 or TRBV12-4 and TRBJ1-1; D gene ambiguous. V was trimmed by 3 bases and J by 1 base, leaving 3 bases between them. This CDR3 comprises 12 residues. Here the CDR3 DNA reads TGTGCCAGCAGTTTCTGGAACACTGAAGCTTTCTTT. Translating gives CASSFWNTEAFF.

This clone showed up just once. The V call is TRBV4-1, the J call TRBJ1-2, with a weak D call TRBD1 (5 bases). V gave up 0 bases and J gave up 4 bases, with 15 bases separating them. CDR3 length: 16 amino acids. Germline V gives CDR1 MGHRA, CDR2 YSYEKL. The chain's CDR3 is CASSQDRGPDSYGYTF. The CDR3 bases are TGCGCCAGCAGCCAAGATCGGGGCCCAGATAGCTATGGCTACACCTTC.

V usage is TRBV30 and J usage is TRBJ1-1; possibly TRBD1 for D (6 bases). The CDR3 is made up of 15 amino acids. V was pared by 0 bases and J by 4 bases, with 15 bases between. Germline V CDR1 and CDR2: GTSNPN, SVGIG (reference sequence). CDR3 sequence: CAWSVKKGGSTEAFF. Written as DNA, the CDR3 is TGTGCCTGGAGTGTTAAAAAGGGGGGGAGCACTGAAGCTTTCTTT.

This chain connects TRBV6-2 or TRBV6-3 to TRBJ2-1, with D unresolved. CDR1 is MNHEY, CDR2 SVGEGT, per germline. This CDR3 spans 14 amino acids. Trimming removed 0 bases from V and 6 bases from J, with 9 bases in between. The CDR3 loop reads CASSYSFRTNEQFF. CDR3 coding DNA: TGTGCCAGCAGTTACTCGTTCAGGACCAATGAGCAGTTCTTC.

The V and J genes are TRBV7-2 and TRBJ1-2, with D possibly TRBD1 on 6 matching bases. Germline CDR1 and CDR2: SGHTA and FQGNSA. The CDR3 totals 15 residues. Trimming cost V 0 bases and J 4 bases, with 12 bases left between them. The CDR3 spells CASSLAAGESYGYTF. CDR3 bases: TGTGCCAGCAGCTTAGCGGCAGGGGAGAGCTATGGCTACACCTTC.

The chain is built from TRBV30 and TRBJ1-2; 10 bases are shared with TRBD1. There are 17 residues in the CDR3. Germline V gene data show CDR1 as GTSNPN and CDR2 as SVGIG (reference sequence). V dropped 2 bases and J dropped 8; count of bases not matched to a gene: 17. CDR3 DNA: TGTGCCTGGAGTATACGTTGGACAGGGGGTTCCGAGGGAGGCTACACCTTC. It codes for CAWSIRWTGGSEGGYTF.

In DNA, the CDR3 is TGTGCCAGCAGCTTGGTAGCCAGAGGACAGGGCTTTAATGGCTACACCTTC. The encoded protein is CASSLVARGQGFNGYTF. The chain has TRBV11-2 and TRBJ1-2; 8 positions match TRBD1. Losses at the gene ends were 3 bases for V and 6 bases for J; bases not matched to a gene: 15. Germline V gene sequence: CDR1 SGHAT, CDR2 FQNNGV. The CDR3 runs to 17 residues.

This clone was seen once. CDR3 amino acids: CASSQTPTGAGEKLFF. The CDR3 bases are TGTGCCAGCAGCCAGACACCGACAGGGGCGGGGGAAAAACTGTTTTTT. The genes are TRBV14 and TRBJ1-4, with 8 bases that match TRBD1. The CDR3 covers 16 residues. The V and J ends lost 3 bases and 8 bases, in that order; junction bases with no gene match: 11. Looked up from germline, CDR1 is SGHDN and CDR2 is FVKESK.